Listed below are T cell receptor beta chains from one sample, sequenced in a study of cytomegalovirus exposure and HLA in healthy donors. TCRdb's copy holds only in-frame clones and misses some; the assay was immunoSEQ multiplex PCR. The sample has about 89,000 clones, more than 70% seen once. The sequencing sample was made of PBMCs. These TCRs come from a man younger than 40 in good health and CMV-seronegative. CDR3s include the opening cysteine and the closing phenylalanine or tryptophan. A D gene is named only where the DNA matches it firmly. Rows give clone size only sometimes, using once, few, many, or a class for an expanded clone.

v_gene: TRBV5-1; j_gene: TRBJ2-1; d_gene: TRBD1; abundance: NA; len: 14; CDR3nt: TGCGCCAGCAGCATCGGGACAGGGGGCAATGAGCAGTTCTTC; CDR3aa: CASSIGTGGNEQFF
v_gene: TRBV28; j_gene: TRBJ2-1; d_gene: TRBD2; abundance: NA; len: 13; CDR3nt: TGTGCCAGCAGGGCGGGAGGGTACAATGAGCAGTTCTTC; CDR3aa: CASRAGGYNEQFF
v_gene: TRBV7-8; j_gene: TRBJ1-4; d_gene: NA; abundance: NA; len: 15; CDR3nt: TGTGCCAGCAGCTTAGCGGTAGGAGGGAATGAAAAACTGTTTTTT; CDR3aa: CASSLAVGGNEKLFF
v_gene: TRBV25-1; j_gene: TRBJ1-4; d_gene: NA; abundance: NA; len: 12; CDR3nt: TGTGCCAGCAGACAGTATAATGAAAAACCGTTTTTT; CDR3aa: CASRQYNEKPFF
v_gene: TRBV7-2; j_gene: TRBJ2-7; d_gene: TRBD1; abundance: NA; len: 15; CDR3nt: TGTGCCAGCAGCGTTGGACAGGGAGGAACCTACGAGCAGTACTTC; CDR3aa: CASSVGQGGTYEQYF
v_gene: TRBV19; j_gene: TRBJ2-1; d_gene: TRBD2; abundance: NA; len: 13; CDR3nt: TGTGCCAGTTCGGAGCGGGGGTACAATGAGCAGTTCTTC; CDR3aa: CASSERGYNEQFF
v_gene: TRBV10-3; j_gene: TRBJ2-5; d_gene: TRBD1; abundance: NA; len: 14; CDR3nt: TGTGCCATCAGGGTCGGGACAGGGGTAGAGACCCAGTACTTC; CDR3aa: CAIRVGTGVETQYF
v_gene: TRBV28; j_gene: TRBJ2-1; d_gene: TRBD2; abundance: NA; len: 15; CDR3nt: TGTGCCAGCAGCCTACTAGCGGGGGGCTACAATGAGCAGTTCTTC; CDR3aa: CASSLLAGGYNEQFF
v_gene: TRBV7-8; j_gene: TRBJ2-5; d_gene: NA; abundance: NA; len: 11; CDR3nt: TGTGCCAGCAGCTTAGGTGGAGAAAAGTACTTC; CDR3aa: CASSLGGEKYF
v_gene: TRBV28; j_gene: TRBJ2-5; d_gene: TRBD2; abundance: NA; len: 15; CDR3nt: TGTGCCAGCAGTTCGCCTAGCGGGGGGGAAGAGACCCAGTACTTC; CDR3aa: CASSSPSGGEETQYF
v_gene: TRBV2; j_gene: TRBJ2-7; d_gene: NA; abundance: once; len: 12; CDR3nt: TGTGCCAGCACAGGGGCCATCTACGAGCAGTACTTC; CDR3aa: CASTGAIYEQYF
v_gene: TRBV5-5; j_gene: TRBJ2-5; d_gene: TRBD1; abundance: NA; len: 15; CDR3nt: TGTGCCAGCAGCCCCAGGGGGTACGAGGATGAGACCCAGTACTTC; CDR3aa: CASSPRGYEDETQYF
v_gene: TRBV2; j_gene: TRBJ1-2; d_gene: TRBD1; abundance: few; len: 15; CDR3nt: TGTGCCAGCAGTGAACGGACAGGGCTTTACTATGGCTACACCTTC; CDR3aa: CASSERTGLYYGYTF
v_gene: TRBV28; j_gene: TRBJ1-1; d_gene: NA; abundance: NA; len: 16; CDR3nt: TGTGCCAGCACCCTCCTCGGGGGGCGCAAGTTCACTGAAGCTTTCTTT; CDR3aa: CASTLLGGRKFTEAFF